The subject of this entry is one T cell receptor (beta chain). The authors divided CD4+ cells into CD45RA+ naive and CD45RA-negative memory subsets. The entry originates in a study of shared clonotypes between healthy human individuals. The CDR3 totals 11 residues. Trimming took 5 bases from V and 12 from J, leaving 11 bases between them. Germline V gene lookup returns CDR1 MDHEN and CDR2 SYDVKM. The table came from immunoSEQ multiplex PCR; TCRdb's copy has only in-frame clones and leaves some out. The sample has 1.6 million or so clones; roughly 96% are singletons. This sequence was found in a man aged 30 to 39 in good health. Material: naive CD4+ T cells sorted from blood. Described subset: CD45RA+ positively selected. The chain couples TRBV28 to TRBJ2-1, with D unclear. CDR3 in DNA: TGTGCCAGCAGTCTCTATGGTGGGCAGTTCTTC. Translated: CASSLYGGQFF.